A selection of T cell receptor beta chains follows, all from one sample in a study of neurological immune-mediated disorders. TCRdb passed the 5' RACE reads through MiXCR, listing each CDR3 protein once. Of tens of thousands of distinct CDR3 sequences listed, 13% are singletons. Sequencing was performed on PBMCs. The receptors originated from a woman aged 40-49 years in good health. CDR3s include the opening cysteine and the closing phenylalanine or tryptophan. A D gene is named only where the DNA matches it firmly. Clone size is given as once, few, many, or a class for an expanded clone.

abundance,j_gene,v_gene,d_gene,CDR3aa,CDR3nt
many,TRBJ2-1,TRBV20-1,TRBD2,CSASTSGAPFEQFF,TGCAGTGCTTCGACTAGCGGGGCCCCCTTTGAGCAGTTCTTC
many,TRBJ1-1,TRBV29-1,TRBD1,CSVGQGDMNTEAFF,TGCAGCGTCGGACAGGGGGACATGAACACTGAAGCTTTCTTT
many,TRBJ1-2,TRBV5-1,.,CASSATVDYGYTF,TGCGCCAGCAGCGCCACAGTAGACTATGGCTACACCTTC
many,TRBJ1-2,TRBV9,TRBD1,CASSARPGQTNYGYTF,TGTGCCAGCAGCGCCAGGCCGGGACAGACTAACTATGGCTACACCTTC
many,TRBJ2-1,TRBV10-3,.,CAISEAVSGPFF,TGTGCCATCAGTGAGGCAGTTTCAGGTCCGTTCTTC
many,TRBJ2-5,TRBV20-1,.,CSATGTQETQYF,TGCAGTGCTACTGGAACGCAAGAGACCCAGTACTTC
many,TRBJ1-2,TRBV10-3,TRBD1,CAISDVQGQGYYGYTF,TGTGCCATCAGTGATGTTCAGGGACAGGGATACTATGGCTACACCTTC
many,TRBJ1-4,TRBV7-9,.,CASSAGVRANEKLFF,TGTGCCAGCAGCGCCGGGGTGCGGGCTAATGAAAAACTGTTTTTT
many,TRBJ2-7,TRBV2,.,CATQGRRLNEQYF,TGTGCCACCCAAGGGCGGCGATTGAACGAGCAGTACTTC
many,TRBJ2-1,TRBV7-2,TRBD2,CASSLVVRVAGGGYNEQFF,TGTGCCAGCAGCTTAGTGGTCAGGGTAGCGGGAGGGGGCTACAATGAGCAGTTCTTC
many,TRBJ1-2,TRBV5-1,TRBD1,CASSLGTGHGYTF,TGCGCCAGCAGCTTGGGGACAGGGCACGGCTACACCTTC
many,TRBJ1-5,TRBV10-2,TRBD1,CASTGTGGNQPQHF,TGCGCCAGCACTGGGACAGGGGGCAATCAGCCCCAGCATTTT
many,TRBJ2-7,TRBV7-2,.,CASSLEANSYEQYF,TGTGCCAGCAGCTTAGAGGCGAACTCCTACGAGCAGTACTTC
many,TRBJ2-5,TRBV9,TRBD2,CASSTRSGGIQETQYF,TGTGCCAGCAGCACCCGAAGCGGGGGAATACAAGAGACCCAGTACTTC